Sequencing of this T cell receptor (beta chain) was carried out in a study of T-cell memory formation after mild COVID-19. Study-wide context: Largely donor-specific sequence clusters came from a couple of donors.

Sample barcodes and UMIs were carried by the TCR alpha and TCR beta cDNA libraries that 5'RACE generated with constant-segment primers. TCRdb re-called the 5' RACE reads with MiXCR, one entry per CDR3 protein. The sample yields 500,000 to 650,000 distinct CDR3 sequences, less than 25% seen once. Note on this clonotype: Its antigen is as yet unknown.

General study findings and limits: Mainly in CM and EM were contracting CD4+ clones; CD8+ were in EMRA.

The TCR comes from an adult woman who had mild COVID-19 (a few samples of this study predate the infection). Cell type and time point are not known. The sequencing input was PBMCs or a T cell subset sorted from them (not recorded which).

The CDR3 sequence: CASSLPLGSGVGNTQYF. The CDR3 DNA reads TGTGCCAGCAGTTTGCCCCTTGGTAGCGGGGTAGGGAATACGCAGTATTTT. V is TRBV28 and J is TRBJ2-3, with TRBD2 matching 8 bases. CDR1 and CDR2 (germline): MDHEN, SYDVKM. V lost 3 bases, J lost 7 bases, and 15 bases stayed unmatched. This CDR3 region has 17 residues.